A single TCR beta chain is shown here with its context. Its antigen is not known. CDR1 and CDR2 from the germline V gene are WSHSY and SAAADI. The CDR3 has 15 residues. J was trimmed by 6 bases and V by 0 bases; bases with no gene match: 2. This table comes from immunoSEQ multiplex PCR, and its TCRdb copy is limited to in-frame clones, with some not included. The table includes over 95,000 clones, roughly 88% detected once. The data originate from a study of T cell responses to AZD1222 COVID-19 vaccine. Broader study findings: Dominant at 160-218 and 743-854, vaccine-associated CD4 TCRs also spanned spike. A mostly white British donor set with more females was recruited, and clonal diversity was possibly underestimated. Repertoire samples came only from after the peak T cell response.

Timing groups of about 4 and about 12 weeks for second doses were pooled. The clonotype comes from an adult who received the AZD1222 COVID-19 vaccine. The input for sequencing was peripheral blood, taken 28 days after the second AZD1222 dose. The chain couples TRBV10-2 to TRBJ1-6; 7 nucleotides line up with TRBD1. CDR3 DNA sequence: TGCGCCAGCAGTGAGTCGGCAGGGGGTAATTCACCCCTCCACTTT. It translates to CASSESAGGNSPLHF.